This T cell receptor beta chain appears in the sequencing data of a study of shared clonotypes between healthy human individuals. TCRdb keeps only in-frame clones here, not all; method: immunoSEQ multiplex PCR. The top ten clones hold 12% of a sample with about 490,000 clones, 81% of them seen once. V was cut by 6 bases and J by 12 bases, with 15 bases left in between. Looked up from germline, CDR1 is DFQATT and CDR2 is SNEGSKA (reference sequence). The CDR3 length is 11 residues. The sequencing sample was made of PBMCs. The receptor was derived from a woman aged 40 to 50 in good health. Some clones in this sample may be carry-over from other donors' samples. The V call is TRBV20-1, the J call TRBJ2-1; D perhaps matches TRBD1 (6 bases). The CDR3 region has the DNA TGCAGTGCCCTTCTATTAGGGGGGCAGTTCTTC. Its protein is CSALLLGGQFF.